The 9 T cell receptor beta chains in this list originate from one sample, sequenced in a study of control samples from healthy donors and cancer patients. TCRdb's copy holds only in-frame clones and misses some; the assay was immunoSEQ multiplex PCR. The table shows some 130,000 clones, with just under 95% occurring only once. Sequencing was carried out using blood. The receptors stem from a young man in good health.

V usage is TRBV4-1 and J usage is TRBJ2-4, with D possibly matching TRBD2 (6 bases). Germline V CDR1 and CDR2: MGHRA, YSYEKL. V was pared by 3 bases and J by 0 bases, with 12 bases between. This CDR3 has 16 residues. The CDR3 nucleotides read TGCGCCAGCAGCCAGAGGGCGGGACTAGCCAAAAACATTCAGTACTTC. Encoded protein: CASSQRAGLAKNIQYF.

This chain uses TRBV7-3 with TRBJ2-3; 7 bases are shared with TRBD2. Looked up from germline, CDR1 is SGHTA and CDR2 is FQGTGA. V shed 4 bases and J 4 bases; nucleotides not matched to a gene: 8. CDR3 length: 15 residues. The CDR3 coding sequence is TGTGCCAGCAGCTCTTACGGGGGGTCCGCAGATACGCAGTATTTT. This gives the protein CASSSYGGSADTQYF.

The V call is TRBV7-3, the J call TRBJ2-1; tentative D call: TRBD1 (6 bases). The CDR3 is 13 amino acids. Germline V gives CDR1 SGHTA, CDR2 FQGTGA. V lost 5 bases and J 3 bases, leaving 8 bases between the germline ends. The chain's CDR3 is CASSRGGYNEQFF. The CDR3 nucleotides read TGTGCCAGCAGCCGAGGGGGCTACAATGAGCAGTTCTTC.

The chain uses TRBV27 and TRBJ1-4, with 9 nucleotides matching TRBD1. The V segment lost 3 bases and the J segment 7 bases; nucleotides outside the gene matches: 6. Germline V lookup: CDR1 MNHEY, CDR2 SMNVEV (reference sequence). The CDR3 loop spans 15 amino acids. The CDR3 sequence is CASSLDRGWGEKLFF. In DNA form, the CDR3 reads TGTGCCAGCAGTTTGGACAGGGGATGGGGTGAAAAACTGTTTTTT. Supplemented by reference TRBV27 and TRBJ1-4, the full variable domain reads EAQVTQNPRYLITVTGKKLTVTCSQNMNHEYMSWYRQDPGLGLRQIYYSMNVEVTDKGDVPEGYKVSRKEKRNFPLILESPSPNQTSLYFCASSLDRGWGEKLFFGSGTQLSVL.

The chain uses TRBV28 and TRBJ1-1; TRBD1 matches 9 bases. The CDR3 runs 16 residues. Germline CDR1 is MDHEN and CDR2 is SYDVKM. Trimming cost V 8 bases and J 5 bases; bases outside gene matches: 15. DNA of the CDR3: TGTGCCAGCTTTTTAAAACCCGGGACAGGGCGGACTGAAGCTTTCTTT. It translates to CASFLKPGTGRTEAFF. The whole variable domain, remainder taken from reference TRBV28 and TRBJ1-1, is DVKVTQSSRYLVKRTGEKVFLECVQDMDHENMFWYRQDPGLGLRLIYFSYDVKMKEKGDIPEGYSVSREKKERFSLILESASTNQTSMYLCASFLKPGTGRTEAFFGQGTRLTVV.

This chain joins TRBV5-1 and TRBJ2-1; 8 positions match TRBD1. V lost 0 bases to trimming and J lost 7 bases; unmatched junction nucleotides: 6. The CDR3 contains 15 residues. Germline CDR1 is SGHRS and CDR2 is YFSETQ. This CDR3 is CASSLVGQGANEQFF. DNA of the CDR3: TGCGCCAGCAGCTTGGTAGGGCAGGGGGCGAATGAGCAGTTCTTC.

The chain has TRBV19 and TRBJ1-1; perhaps TRBD1 as D (5 bases). Trimming removed 5 bases at V and 2 bases at J, with 15 bases between. This CDR3 spans 15 amino acids. The germline V gene encodes CDR1 LNHDA and CDR2 SQIVND (reference sequence). The CDR3: CASSLDIRFNTEAFF. CDR3 nucleotide sequence: TGTGCCAGTAGTCTGGACATACGATTTAACACTGAAGCTTTCTTT.

This chain joins TRBV20-1 and TRBJ2-4; D gene uncertain. The CDR3 has 10 amino acids. CDR1 and CDR2 from the germline V gene are DFQATT and SNEGSKA (reference sequence). Trimming took 5 bases from V and 9 from J, leaving 8 bases between them. This CDR3 reads CSAPKGIQYF. The DNA of the CDR3 is TGCAGTGCTCCGAAGGGCATTCAGTACTTC.

This clone has a single count. The chain employs TRBV6-1 and TRBJ1-6; perhaps TRBD1 as D (5 bases). Germline CDR1 reads MNHNS; CDR2 reads SASEGT. Trimming shortened V by 0 bases and J by 2 bases, and 11 bases separated the two germline ends. The CDR3 consists of 17 residues. The CDR3, as DNA: TGTGCCAGCAGTGAAGCAATGGGGGTAGCCTATAATTCACCCCTCCACTTT. Translation: CASSEAMGVAYNSPLHF.